A single sample is the source of the 14 T cell receptor beta chains below, sequenced in a study of cytomegalovirus exposure and HLA in healthy donors (TCRdb year 2017). Library generation was performed with the immunoSEQ multiplex PCR assay. The clones in this table, taken by TCRdb from immuneACCESS, are in-frame only. Not every clone is retained; where verified, under half of the shortfall comes from an unresolved V gene, and the cause of the rest is unknown. The sample data list about 330,000 clones, and around 90% of these were observed just once. The ten largest clones capture over 1% of the sample. Sequencing used PBMCs. The receptors were sampled from a woman in her 30s in good health and CMV-seropositive.

In this sample, this clone turned up once. The chain uses TRBV10-3 and TRBJ2-3, with D unresolved. The CDR3 contains 15 residues. V lost 2 bases, J lost 2 bases, and 11 bases lay in between. Germline assignment: CDR1 ENHRY and CDR2 SYGVKD. The CDR3 here is CAISEPRPDTDTQYF. The CDR3 DNA reads as TGTGCCATCAGTGAGCCCCGCCCGGACACAGATACGCAGTATTTT.

The chain is built from TRBV9 and TRBJ2-7, with D possibly being TRBD1 (5 bases). The germline CDR1 and CDR2 sequences are SGDLS and YYNGEE. CDR3 length equals 14 residues. Trimming shortened V by 0 bases and J by 5 bases, and 12 bases separated the two germline ends. Here the CDR3 DNA reads TGTGCCAGCAGCGTAGGCAGGGCCCGGGACGAGCAGTACTTC. Translated, it gives CASSVGRARDEQYF. The full variable domain, rest sourced from reference TRBV9 and TRBJ2-7, is DSGVTQTPKHLITATGQRVTLRCSPRSGDLSVYWYQQSLDQGLQFLIQYYNGEERAKGNILERFSAQQFPDLHSELNLSSLELGDSALYFCASSVGRARDEQYFGPGTRLTVT.

The gene calls are TRBV10-1 and TRBJ2-7; 7 bases map to TRBD1. The CDR3 is 12 amino acids. V lost 5 bases and J lost 3; bases outside the gene matches: 1. CDR1 and CDR2 from the germline V gene are WNHNN and SYGVQD (reference sequence). The CDR3 is CASSRQGYEQYF. The CDR3 coding sequence is TGCGCCAGCAGTCGACAGGGCTACGAGCAGTACTTC.

This chain connects TRBV5-6 to TRBJ2-7; D might be TRBD1 (6 bases). V gave up 6 bases and J gave up 0 bases, with 16 bases separating them. Germline V CDR1 and CDR2: SGHDT, YYEEEE. CDR3 length equals 15 residues. The CDR3 loop reads CASNLRGFSSYEQYF. Written as DNA, the CDR3 is TGTGCCAGCAACCTAAGGGGGTTCTCCTCCTACGAGCAGTACTTC. Variable domain in full (rest from reference TRBV5-6 and TRBJ2-7): DAGVTQSPTHLIKTRGQQVTLRCSPKSGHDTVSWYQQALGQGPQFIFQYYEEEERQRGNFPDRFSGHQFPNYSSELNVNALLLGDSALYLCASNLRGFSSYEQYFGPGTRLTVT.

The rearrangement uses TRBV28 and TRBJ2-7; no clear D gene. Germline V gives CDR1 MDHEN, CDR2 SYDVKM. Trimming cost V 6 bases and J 0 bases, with 15 bases left between them. The CDR3 runs to 15 residues. CDR3 amino acids: CASRPRHVSSYEQYF. Here the CDR3 DNA reads TGTGCCAGCAGGCCCAGACACGTAAGCTCCTACGAGCAGTACTTC. Using reference TRBV28 and TRBJ2-7 for the parts outside the CDR3, the full variable domain is DVKVTQSSRYLVKRTGEKVFLECVQDMDHENMFWYRQDPGLGLRLIYFSYDVKMKEKGDIPEGYSVSREKKERFSLILESASTNQTSMYLCASRPRHVSSYEQYFGPGTRLTVT.

The chain joins TRBV4-3 to TRBJ1-6; D remains ambiguous. This CDR3 is built from 13 residues. Trimming cost V 0 bases and J 6 bases, with 3 bases left between them. Germline V gene sequence: CDR1 LGHNA, CDR2 YSLEER. The CDR3 loop reads CASSQDVNSPLHF. CDR3 DNA sequence: TGCGCCAGCAGCCAAGATGTTAATTCACCCCTCCACTTT.

The rearrangement links TRBV7-9 to TRBJ2-2; 7 bases align to TRBD1. Germline CDR1 and CDR2: SEHNR and FQNEAQ (reference sequence). The CDR3 has 16 residues. V lost 7 bases, J lost 6 bases, and 14 bases stayed unmatched. The chain's CDR3 is CASTREGTEGAGELFF. The CDR3 bases are TGTGCCAGCACCAGAGAGGGGACAGAAGGGGCCGGGGAGCTGTTTTTT.

The V gene is TRBV25-1, the J gene TRBJ2-3; D is perhaps TRBD1 (6 bases). CDR1 is MGHDK and CDR2 is SYGVNS in the germline V gene. Trimming removed 3 bases from V and 2 bases from J, with 12 bases in between. The length of the CDR3 is 15 residues. The CDR3 DNA follows: TGTGCCAGCAGTGAGGGACAATGGAACACAGATACGCAGTATTTT. Its protein product is CASSEGQWNTDTQYF.

The J gene is TRBJ2-7, the V gene TRBV5-4; D is undetermined. Germline lookup yields CDR1 SGHNT and CDR2 YYREEE (reference sequence). Trimming cost V 5 bases and J 0 bases, with 9 bases left between them. The CDR3 is 13 residues long. The CDR3 here is CASSRDNSYEQYF. DNA for the CDR3: TGTGCCAGCAGTAGGGATAACTCCTACGAGCAGTACTTC.

This chain connects TRBV6-5 to TRBJ1-6, with D hard to call. This CDR3 is built from 12 residues. V was shortened by 6 bases and J by 13 bases, with 13 bases between the two germline ends. In germline, CDR1 is MNHEY, CDR2 SVGAGI. The CDR3 is CASRTYSGPLHF. The DNA of the CDR3 is TGTGCCAGCAGGACCTACTCGGGGCCCCTCCACTTT.

The chain combines TRBV28 with TRBJ1-5; D call uncertain. CDR1 is MDHEN, CDR2 SYDVKM, per germline. Trimming pared 5 bases from V and 6 bases from J, leaving 11 bases between. The CDR3 contains 13 residues. This CDR3 is CASSQSVAQPQHF. The CDR3 DNA is TGTGCCAGCAGTCAAAGCGTAGCTCAGCCCCAGCATTTT.

V usage is TRBV30 and J usage is TRBJ2-7; D remains unclear. Deletions cut 1 base from V and 2 bases from J, with 9 bases between. This CDR3 spans 13 amino acids. The V gene's germline CDR1 is GTSNPN and CDR2 SVGIG (reference sequence). The CDR3: CAWSAGLTYEQYF. The CDR3 nucleotides read TGTGCCTGGAGTGCCGGCCTAACCTACGAGCAGTACTTC. Complete variable domain (other parts from reference TRBV30 and TRBJ2-7): SQTIHQWPATLVQPVGSPLSLECTVEGTSNPNLYWYRQAAGRGLQLLFYSVGIGQISSEVPQNLSASRPQDRQFILSSKKLLLSDSGFYLCAWSAGLTYEQYFGPGTRLTVT.

This clone occurred once. V is TRBV23-1 and J is TRBJ2-7; 9 bases match TRBD1. TRBV23-1 is assigned to the ORF class and has an uncertain function. V shed 7 bases, J shed 5 bases, and the junction held 9 bases outside the gene matches. The length of the CDR3 is 14 residues. For the CDR3, the DNA is TGCGCCAGCAACCAAAGGACAGGGGCCGACGAGCAGTACTTC. Its protein is CASNQRTGADEQYF.

The J gene is TRBJ2-7, the V gene TRBV9, with D perhaps TRBD1 or TRBD2 (5 bases each). In germline, CDR1 is SGDLS, CDR2 YYNGEE. V was pared by 3 bases and J by 3 bases, with 16 bases between. This CDR3 contains 15 residues. CDR3 nucleotide sequence: TGTGCCAGCAGCGCAGCAGGGACGGTCGACTACGAGCAGTACTTC. It is translated as CASSAAGTVDYEQYF.